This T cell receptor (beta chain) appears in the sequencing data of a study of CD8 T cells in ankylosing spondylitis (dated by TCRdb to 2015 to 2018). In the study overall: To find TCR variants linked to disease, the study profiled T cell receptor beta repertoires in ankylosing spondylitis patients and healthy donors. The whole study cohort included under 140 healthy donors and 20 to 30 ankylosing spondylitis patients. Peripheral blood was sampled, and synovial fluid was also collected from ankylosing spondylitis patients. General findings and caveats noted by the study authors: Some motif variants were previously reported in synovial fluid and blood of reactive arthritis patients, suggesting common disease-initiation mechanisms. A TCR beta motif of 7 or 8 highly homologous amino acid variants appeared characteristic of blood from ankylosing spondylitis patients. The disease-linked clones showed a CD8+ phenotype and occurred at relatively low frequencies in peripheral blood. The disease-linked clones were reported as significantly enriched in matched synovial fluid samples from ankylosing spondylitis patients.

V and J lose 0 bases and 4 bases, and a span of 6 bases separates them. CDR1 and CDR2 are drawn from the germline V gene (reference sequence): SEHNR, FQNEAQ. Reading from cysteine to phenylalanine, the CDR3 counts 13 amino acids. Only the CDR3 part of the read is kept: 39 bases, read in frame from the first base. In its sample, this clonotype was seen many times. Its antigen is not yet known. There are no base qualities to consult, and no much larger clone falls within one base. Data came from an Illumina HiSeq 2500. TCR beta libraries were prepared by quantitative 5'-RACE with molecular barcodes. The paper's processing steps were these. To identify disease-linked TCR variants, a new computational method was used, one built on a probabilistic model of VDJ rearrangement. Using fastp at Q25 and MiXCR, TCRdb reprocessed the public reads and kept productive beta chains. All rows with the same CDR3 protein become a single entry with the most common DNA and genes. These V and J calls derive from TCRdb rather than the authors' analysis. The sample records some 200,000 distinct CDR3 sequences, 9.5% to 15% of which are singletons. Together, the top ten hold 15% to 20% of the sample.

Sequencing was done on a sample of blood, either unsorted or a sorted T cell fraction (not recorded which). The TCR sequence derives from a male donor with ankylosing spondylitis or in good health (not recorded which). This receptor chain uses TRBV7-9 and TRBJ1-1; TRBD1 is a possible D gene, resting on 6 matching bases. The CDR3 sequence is CASSLAGATEAFF. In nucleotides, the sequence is TGTGCCAGCAGCTTAGCGGGGGCCACTGAAGCTTTCTTT.